The 10 T cell receptor beta chains below were found in one sample sequenced in a study of shared clonotypes between healthy human individuals. Only CD45RO-negative cells positively selected for CCR7 counted as naive CD8 cells, so terminally differentiated effector memory CD45RA+ cells were excluded. Measured with immunoSEQ multiplex PCR; TCRdb has only the in-frame clones, and not every one. The sample carries under 600,000 clones, roughly 98% recorded once. What was sequenced was naive CD8+ T cells sorted from blood. These receptors all stem from a man aged 30 to 39 in good health.

The rearrangement uses TRBV9 and TRBJ1-1; D remains ambiguous. CDR1 and CDR2 from the germline V gene are SGDLS and YYNGEE. CDR3 length equals 14 residues. V gave up 0 bases and J gave up 6 bases, with 12 bases separating them. Here the CDR3 DNA reads TGTGCCAGCAGCGTAGGTGGAGGGAGCGCTGAAGCTTTCTTT. Its translation: CASSVGGGSAEAFF.

The V gene is TRBV14, the J gene TRBJ1-1, with 7 bases fitting TRBD1. Germline trimming cut 0 bases from V and 3 bases from J; bases unmatched to any gene: 4. Germline values: CDR1 SGHDN, CDR2 FVKESK. The CDR3 totals 15 residues. CDR3 nucleotides: TGTGCCAGCAGCCAAGACGGGACAGCCTACACTGAAGCTTTCTTT. Translating it yields CASSQDGTAYTEAFF.

The V and J genes are TRBV2 and TRBJ2-5; 9 bases agree with TRBD1. This CDR3 is 15 amino acids long. J was trimmed by 3 bases and V by 5 bases; bases with no gene match: 7. CDR1 SNHLY and CDR2 FYNNEI come from the germline V gene. CDR3 DNA sequence: TGTGCCAGCAGTTGGACAGGGGACGGGGAAGAGACCCAGTACTTC. Translated, it gives CASSWTGDGEETQYF.

This chain joins TRBV30 and TRBJ2-7, with D perhaps matching TRBD1 (7 bases). Germline values: CDR1 GTSNPN, CDR2 SVGIG (reference sequence). This CDR3 is 19 amino acids long. Trimming pared 0 bases from V and 3 bases from J, leaving 27 bases between. The CDR3: CAWSVHWERGRGTIYEQYF. The CDR3 DNA follows: TGTGCCTGGAGTGTCCACTGGGAAAGGGGGCGGGGCACCATCTACGAGCAGTACTTC.

The chain links TRBV11-3 to TRBJ2-2, with unresolved D. The V end was cut by 2 bases, the J end by 4 bases, with 5 bases between. There are 13 residues in the CDR3. Germline V gene data show CDR1 as SGHNT and CDR2 as YENEEA. This chain's CDR3 is CASSLYGTGELFF. CDR3 DNA: TGTGCCAGCAGCTTATACGGCACCGGGGAGCTGTTTTTT.

This chain links TRBV5-1 with TRBJ2-3; 7 bases fit TRBD2. CDR3 length: 17 residues. Germline V gives CDR1 SGHRS, CDR2 YFSETQ. V was pared by 4 bases and J by 0 bases, with 11 bases of the junction left unmatched. The CDR3 region is CASSEGRDSLSTDTQYF. Here the CDR3 DNA reads TGCGCCAGCAGCGAAGGGAGGGATAGCTTAAGCACAGATACGCAGTATTTT.

The chain's CDR3 is CASSLDGGRPRFYEQYF. CDR3 nucleotides: TGTGCCAGCAGCTTAGATGGCGGGAGGCCCCGGTTTTACGAGCAGTACTTC. The chain is built from TRBV11-2 and TRBJ2-7; TRBD2 matches 8 bases. V lost 0 bases to trimming and J lost 4 bases; unmatched junction nucleotides: 11. From germline, CDR1 is SGHAT and CDR2 FQNNGV. The CDR3 totals 17 residues.

The V and J genes are TRBV11-2 and TRBJ2-7; D is undetermined. This CDR3 spans 13 amino acids. V was cut by 4 bases and J by 5 bases, with 12 bases left in between. Germline values: CDR1 SGHAT, CDR2 FQNNGV. CDR3 sequence reads: CASSSAPMDEQYF. CDR3 bases: TGTGCCAGCAGCTCGGCCCCCATGGACGAGCAGTACTTC.

The genes are TRBV5-1 and TRBJ2-7; 8 bases are shared with TRBD1. V dropped 7 bases and J dropped 4; count of bases not matched to a gene: 7. The CDR3 length is 13 residues. CDR1 is SGHRS, CDR2 YFSETQ, per germline. CDR3 sequence: CASPRTGKYEQYF. CDR3 bases: TGCGCCAGCCCCCGGACAGGGAAATACGAGCAGTACTTC.

A remark on this clone: Other DNA sequences of this sample code for an identical CDR3. This chain joins TRBV11-2 and TRBJ2-1; D remains unclear. V was cut by 1 base and J by 0 bases, with 10 bases left in between. The CDR3 has 16 amino acids. From germline, CDR1 is SGHAT and CDR2 FQNNGV. The CDR3 DNA reads TGTGCCAGCAGCTTAGTCGCAGGTAGCTCCTACAATGAGCAGTTCTTC. Translating it yields CASSLVAGSSYNEQFF. Complete variable domain (other parts from reference TRBV11-2 and TRBJ2-1): EAGVAQSPRYKIIEKRQSVAFWCNPISGHATLYWYQQILGQGPKLLIQFQNNGVVDDSQLPKDRFSAERLKGVDSTLKIQPAKLEDSAVYLCASSLVAGSSYNEQFFGPGTRLTVL.